The 14 T cell receptor beta chains presented below share a single source sample, sequenced in a study of neurological immune-mediated disorders. TCRdb passed the 5' RACE reads through MiXCR, listing each CDR3 protein once. The sample carries around 53,000 distinct CDR3 sequences, approximately 4% recorded once. The sample consisted of PBMCs. The source is a man aged 45 to 65 with multiple sclerosis.

This clonotype has at least ten counts. V usage is TRBV12-3 or TRBV12-4 and J usage is TRBJ2-7; D is uncertain. The CDR3 consists of 13 residues. Between the trimmed V and J ends, which lost 8 bases and 3 bases, there was a span of 14 bases. CDR3 region: CASVEGPGYEQYF. The CDR3 DNA follows: TGTGCCAGCGTTGAAGGACCTGGCTACGAGCAGTACTTC.

This clonotype was observed many times. The chain is built from TRBV4-1 and TRBJ2-6, with TRBD1 identical over 8 bases. Germline V gene sequence: CDR1 MGHRA, CDR2 YSYEKL. Germline trimming cut 0 bases from V and 3 bases from J; bases unmatched to any gene: 4. The CDR3 covers 17 residues. The CDR3, as DNA: TGCGCCAGCAGCCAAGACAGGGGGACAGGTGGGGCCAACGTCCTGACTTTC. This translates into CASSQDRGTGGANVLTF.

This clonotype was counted ten times or more. A read error may produce the germline difference seen at one junction end. This chain uses TRBV6-5 with TRBJ1-5; a possible D gene is TRBD1 (5 bases). The CDR3 spans 14 residues. CDR1 and CDR2 (germline): MNHEY, SVGAGI. CDR3 region: CASRPRDAYQPQNF. CDR3 nucleotides: TGTGCCAGCAGACCCCGGGACGCATATCAGCCCCAGAATTTT.

This clonotype was found many times. This sequence joins TRBV4-1 and TRBJ1-2; TRBD1 might be the D (5 bases). The CDR3 extends over 14 amino acids. The V gene's germline CDR1 is MGHRA and CDR2 YSYEKL. The V and J ends lost 4 bases and 3 bases respectively, with 12 bases between them. CDR3 DNA sequence: TGCGCCAGCAGCCGGCAGGGTAAAGACTATGGCTACACCTTC. It yields the protein CASSRQGKDYGYTF.

This clonotype appeared a few times. The genes are TRBV11-3 and TRBJ2-2; 7 bases fit TRBD2. Germline CDR1 is SGHNT and CDR2 is YENEEA. There are 15 residues in the CDR3. Trimming removed 5 bases from V and 6 bases from J; junction bases left unmatched: 9. The CDR3 DNA follows: TGTGCCAGCAGCGCCAGGACTAGTCATGCCGGGGAGCTGTTTTTT. Translated: CASSARTSHAGELFF.

This clonotype appeared many times. The chain recombines TRBV6-5 with TRBJ2-1; D might be TRBD2 (6 bases). V was cut by 6 bases and J by 5 bases, with 17 bases left in between. The CDR3 contains 15 residues. Germline values: CDR1 MNHEY, CDR2 SVGAGI. CDR3 region: CASRTTGLTNNEQFF. The DNA of the CDR3 is TGTGCCAGCAGGACTACGGGACTCACTAACAATGAGCAGTTCTTC.

Ten or more counts support this clonotype. This chain joins TRBV6-5 and TRBJ2-7; D tentatively fits TRBD1 or TRBD2 (5 bases each). Trimming left V 6 bases short and J 2 bases short, with 20 bases between. This CDR3 contains 16 residues. CDR1 and CDR2 from the germline V gene are MNHEY and SVGAGI. As DNA, the CDR3 is TGTGCCAGCAGCCAAACCGGGAACAGGCACACCTACGAGCAGTACTTC. Amino acids: CASSQTGNRHTYEQYF.

The table lists this clonotype with many counts. The V gene is TRBV25-1, the J gene TRBJ1-1, with no clear D. There are 14 residues in the CDR3. Germline CDR1 is MGHDK and CDR2 is SYGVNS. V was pared by 6 bases and J by 1 base, with 12 bases between. CDR3 residues: CASRAGGPNTEAFF. For the CDR3, the DNA is TGTGCCAGCAGAGCCGGAGGACCGAACACTGAAGCTTTCTTT. Full variable domain (rest looked up from reference TRBV25-1 and TRBJ1-1): EADIYQTPRYLVIGTGKKITLECSQTMGHDKMYWYQQDPGMELHLIHYSYGVNSTEKGDLSSESTVSRIRTEHFPLTLESARPSHTSQYLCASRAGGPNTEAFFGQGTRLTVV.

This clonotype was recorded many times. The chain joins TRBV20-1 to TRBJ2-1; TRBD2 matches 12 bases. The CDR3 is 17 residues long. V dropped 5 bases and J dropped 2; count of bases not matched to a gene: 10. The germline CDR1 and CDR2 sequences are DFQATT and SNEGSKA (reference sequence). The chain's CDR3 is CSARYWLAGGTYNEQFF. The DNA of the CDR3 is TGCAGTGCTCGTTATTGGCTAGCGGGGGGGACCTACAATGAGCAGTTCTTC.

There are many counts of this clonotype. The chain links TRBV4-2 to TRBJ2-2, with D uncertain. The germline V and J ends were trimmed by 0 bases and 0 bases, with 8 bases remaining between them. Germline V CDR1 and CDR2: LGHNA, YNFKEQ. This CDR3 region has 16 residues. This chain's CDR3 is CASSQDGPTNTGELFF. CDR3 nucleotide sequence: TGTGCCAGCAGCCAAGACGGGCCTACGAACACCGGGGAGCTGTTTTTT.

This clonotype was recorded at least ten times. For the CDR3, the DNA is TGCGCCAGCAGCGCCGGGACAGGGAACGAGCAGTACTTC. It translates to CASSAGTGNEQYF. The rearrangement joins TRBV5-1 to TRBJ2-7, with 9 bases that match TRBD1. V lost 4 bases, J lost 5 bases, and 4 bases stayed unmatched. The germline V gene has CDR1 SGHRS and CDR2 YFSETQ. This CDR3 region has 13 residues.

The rearrangement uses TRBV5-1 and TRBJ2-2; no clear D gene. V shed 7 bases and J shed 0 bases, with 4 bases lying between them. Germline assignment: CDR1 SGHRS and CDR2 YFSETQ. The CDR3 has 12 residues. CDR3 protein: CASGANTGELFF. For the CDR3, the DNA is TGCGCCAGCGGGGCGAACACCGGGGAGCTGTTTTTT.

The gene calls are TRBV6-6 and TRBJ1-1; possible D gene TRBD1, 5 bases. The CDR3 runs 12 residues. Germline V lookup: CDR1 MNHNY, CDR2 SVGAGI (reference sequence). The V end lost 7 bases, the J end lost 9 bases, and 15 bases lay between the germline ends. CDR3 coding DNA: TGTGCCAGCATCGGGACCTCGAGGAAAGCTTTCTTT. Residues: CASIGTSRKAFF.

This clonotype was recorded many times. The chain employs TRBV20-1 and TRBJ2-7; TRBD1 matches at 7 bases. CDR1 DFQATT and CDR2 SNEGSKA come from the germline V gene (reference sequence). The CDR3 is made up of 14 amino acids. Germline trimming cut 4 bases from V and 0 bases from J; bases unmatched to any gene: 6. The CDR3 coding sequence is TGCAGTGCTAAGGTCACAGGGGTCTCCTACGAGCAGTACTTC. Encoded protein: CSAKVTGVSYEQYF.